This T cell receptor (beta chain) was found in a study of early T cells in non-severe SARS-CoV-2 infection. About the research overall: Chains from this unsorted whole-blood bulk RNA could not be paired.

General study findings and limits: Lookups in VDJdb leaned toward anti-spike CD8 responses and missed private and CD4 specificities.

Attached unique molecular identifiers marked individual cDNA molecules. Each CDR3 protein is one row after TCRdb ran MiXCR on the 5' RACE reads. This sample yields around 78,000 distinct CDR3 sequences, of which roughly 13% are seen a single time; roughly 3% belongs to the top ten. This clonotype has ten or more counts. The target antigen is unknown. Germline CDR1 reads SGHAT; CDR2 reads FQDESV (reference sequence). Deletions cut 0 bases from V and 4 bases from J, with 13 bases between. The CDR3 consists of 16 residues. The rearrangement links TRBV11-1 to TRBJ2-1, with a weak D call TRBD2 (5 bases). This TCR was sampled from an adult who was a healthcare worker with PCR-confirmed SARS-CoV-2 infection or an uninfected control (not recorded which). Specimen: whole blood. CDR3 residues: CASSLARGTGYNEQFF. CDR3 in DNA: TGTGCCAGCAGCTTAGCGCGAGGTACGGGGTACAATGAGCAGTTCTTC.